The 32 T cell receptor beta chains below all came from one sample that was sequenced in a study of cytomegalovirus exposure and HLA in healthy donors. PCR involved 60 Vbeta and 13 Jbeta primers. Profiled with immunoSEQ multiplex PCR; TCRdb holds only in-frame clones, not every one. The repertoire holds under 75,000 clones, about two thirds seen once, with about a sixth in the top ten. Sequenced input: PBMCs. The receptors come from a man aged 35 to 55 in good health and CMV-seropositive.

This chain's CDR3 is CASSLWQVNNYGYTF. The DNA for the CDR3 is TGTGCCAGCAGCTTATGGCAGGTCAATAACTATGGCTACACCTTC. The chain joins TRBV13 to TRBJ1-2; D call uncertain. CDR1 and CDR2 (germline): PRHDT, FYEKMQ (reference sequence). The CDR3 is 15 residues long. With 2 bases removed from V and 1 base from J, the gap between germline ends came to 11 bases.

This clone was detected only a few times. V and J are TRBV27 and TRBJ1-5; 9 nucleotides align to TRBD1. Germline lookup yields CDR1 MNHEY and CDR2 SMNVEV (reference sequence). J gave up 9 bases and V 8 bases, and 5 bases lay outside the gene matches. CDR3 length: 12 amino acids. This CDR3 reads CASGDRATPQHF. The CDR3 DNA reads TGTGCCAGCGGGGACAGGGCTACGCCCCAGCATTTT.

The genes are TRBV29-1 and TRBJ2-5, with 8 positions matching TRBD1. The CDR3 contains 14 residues. Germline V lookup: CDR1 SQVTM, CDR2 ANQGSEA. Trimming took 6 bases from V and 2 from J; bases not matched to a gene: 8. The CDR3 here is CSVAGTGNQETQYF. The CDR3 nucleotides read TGCAGCGTAGCCGGGACAGGAAATCAAGAGACCCAGTACTTC.

V usage is TRBV9 and J usage is TRBJ2-2; D uncertain. From germline, CDR1 is SGDLS and CDR2 YYNGEE. Trimming left V 0 bases short and J 0 bases short, with 9 bases between. This CDR3 region has 16 residues. In nucleotides, the CDR3 is TGTGCCAGCAGCGTAGCTAACCGGGCGAACACCGGGGAGCTGTTTTTT. It translates to CASSVANRANTGELFF.

The chain combines TRBV21-1 with TRBJ1-5; the table's D gene call, TRBD1, was not cross checked with the DNA. TRBV21-1 is noted as a pseudogene. The length of the CDR3 is 16 residues. The DNA for the CDR3 is TGTGCCAGCAGCAAAGGCAACAGGGGGCAGAATCAGCCCCAGCATTTT. As protein: CASSKGNRGQNQPQHF.

The CDR3 loop reads CASSRTGDYNEQFF. The CDR3 nucleotides read TGTGCCAGCAGTAGGACAGGGGATTACAATGAGCAGTTCTTC. This chain uses TRBV2 with TRBJ2-1; TRBD1 agrees at 9 bases. This CDR3 is built from 14 residues. The V and J ends lost 5 bases and 4 bases, in that order; junction bases with no gene match: 3. Germline loops: CDR1 SNHLY, CDR2 FYNNEI.

This CDR3 is CASSEEGTVYGYTF. Here the CDR3 DNA reads TGTGCCAGCAGTGAAGAGGGGACAGTATATGGCTACACCTTC. The chain links TRBV6-1 to TRBJ1-2; 7 nucleotides match TRBD1. The trim removed 1 base at V and 5 bases at J, leaving 4 bases unmatched. The CDR3 extends over 14 amino acids. The germline gives CDR1 MNHNS, CDR2 SASEGT.

There are a few counts of this clone. This sequence joins TRBV4-2 and TRBJ1-1; D unclear. Trimming shortened V by 0 bases and J by 0 bases, and 5 bases separated the two germline ends. The CDR3 totals 14 residues. The germline V gene has CDR1 LGHNA and CDR2 YNFKEQ. CDR3 nucleotide sequence: TGTGCCAGCAGCCAAGACCTTATGAACACTGAAGCTTTCTTT. It specifies CASSQDLMNTEAFF.

This chain uses TRBV13 with TRBJ2-3; D gene unclear. The germline V gene encodes CDR1 PRHDT and CDR2 FYEKMQ (reference sequence). Deletions cut 5 bases from V and 2 bases from J, with 8 bases between. The CDR3 is made up of 13 amino acids. The CDR3 region is CASSPPDTDTQYF. Here the CDR3 DNA reads TGTGCCAGCAGCCCCCCAGACACAGATACGCAGTATTTT.

The chain recombines TRBV5-4 with TRBJ2-3; TRBD2 aligns across 13 bases. This CDR3 is 16 amino acids long. With V trimmed by 0 bases and J by 3 bases, 1 base remained unmatched. Germline V gives CDR1 SGHNT, CDR2 YYREEE (reference sequence). CDR3 in amino acids: CASSLGLAGGTDTQYF. The CDR3 DNA reads TGTGCCAGCAGCTTGGGACTAGCGGGGGGAACAGATACGCAGTATTTT.

The chain has TRBV18 and TRBJ1-5, with TRBD1 matching over 7 bases. The CDR3 is 14 amino acids. V shed 2 bases, J shed 4 bases, and the junction held 2 bases outside the gene matches. CDR1 is KGHSH, CDR2 LQKENI, per germline. The chain's CDR3 is CASSPGTANQPQHF. In nucleotides, the CDR3 is TGTGCCAGCTCACCAGGGACAGCAAATCAGCCCCAGCATTTT.

The V call is TRBV6-5, the J call TRBJ2-5; TRBD2 matches at 11 bases. Per the germline V gene, CDR1 is MNHEY and CDR2 is SVGAGI. The CDR3 has 13 amino acids. The V segment lost 4 bases and the J segment 7 bases; nucleotides outside the gene matches: 2. This CDR3 is CASSSGTSGTQYF. The CDR3 DNA sequence: TGTGCCAGCAGTTCCGGGACTAGCGGGACCCAGTACTTC.

The V gene is TRBV7-9, the J gene TRBJ2-7; the match to TRBD2 covers 10 bases. The junction had 5 bases not matched to a gene; V was cut back by 1 base and J by 2 bases. In germline, CDR1 is SEHNR, CDR2 FQNEAQ (reference sequence). The CDR3 has 16 amino acids. CDR3 residues: CASSLESGRAPYEQYF. CDR3 nucleotides: TGTGCCAGCAGCTTAGAAAGCGGGAGGGCTCCCTACGAGCAGTACTTC.

The rearrangement uses TRBV29-1 and TRBJ2-1, with 9 bases fitting TRBD2. Germline-derived CDR1 and CDR2 are SQVTM and ANQGSEA. Losses at the gene ends were 4 bases for V and 6 bases for J; bases not matched to a gene: 10. The length of the CDR3 is 15 residues. The DNA of the CDR3 is TGCAGCGTTGGGGACTGGGGCGGGGGGGCCAATGAGCAGTTCTTC. Translation gives CSVGDWGGGANEQFF.

The rearrangement uses TRBV29-1 and TRBJ2-1; TRBD2 agrees at 8 bases. The junction had 1 base not matched to a gene; V was cut back by 3 bases and J by 3 bases. Germline lookup yields CDR1 SQVTM and CDR2 ANQGSEA. The length of the CDR3 is 13 residues. The CDR3 coding sequence is TGCAGCGTTGATAGCGGGAACTACAATGAGCAGTTCTTC. Translation gives CSVDSGNYNEQFF.

This clone came up a few times. This rearrangement joins TRBV28 to TRBJ2-4; TRBD1 matches at 7 bases. The CDR3 totals 16 residues. V lost 2 bases, J lost 4 bases, and 8 bases stayed unmatched. Germline CDR1 is MDHEN and CDR2 is SYDVKM. CDR3 region: CASSLPSRDSKNIQYF. The CDR3 coding sequence is TGTGCCAGCAGTTTACCCTCCCGGGACAGTAAAAACATTCAGTACTTC.

The chain carries TRBV19 and TRBJ2-1, with TRBD2 matching 9 bases. The J segment lost 0 bases and the V segment lost 3 bases, leaving 6 bases of the junction unmatched. The CDR3 runs to 17 residues. CDR1 and CDR2 (germline): LNHDA, SQIVND (reference sequence). CDR3 loop: CASSIAGLASSYNEQFF. The DNA of the CDR3 is TGTGCCAGTAGTATTGCGGGACTAGCCAGCTCCTACAATGAGCAGTTCTTC.

The chain recombines TRBV4-1 with TRBJ2-7, with 10 bases lining up with TRBD1. This CDR3 region has 20 residues. Per germline, CDR1 MGHRA and CDR2 YSYEKL. The V and J ends lost 1 base and 1 base, in that order; junction bases with no gene match: 16. The CDR3 sequence: CASSQGLGQGPAALSYEQYF. The CDR3 coding sequence is TGCGCCAGCAGCCAAGGCCTGGGACAGGGGCCGGCGGCCCTTTCCTACGAGCAGTACTTC.

The chain carries TRBV11-3 and TRBJ2-3; D remains ambiguous. Germline CDR1 reads SGHNT; CDR2 reads YENEEA. The CDR3 spans 13 residues. Deletions cut 2 bases from V and 6 bases from J, with 9 bases between. The CDR3 nucleotides are TGTGCCAGCAGCTTATCCCCAGTGGATACGCAGTATTTT. This codes for CASSLSPVDTQYF. The variable domain in full, with the rest retrieved from reference TRBV11-3 and TRBJ2-3, is EAGVVQSPRYKIIEKKQPVAFWCNPISGHNTLYWYLQNLGQGPELLIRYENEEAVDDSQLPKDRFSAERLKGVDSTLKIQPAELGDSAVYLCASSLSPVDTQYFGPGTRLTVL.

This chain joins TRBV19 and TRBJ1-1, with no clear D. There are 15 residues in the CDR3. Trimming shortened V by 8 bases and J by 2 bases, and 18 bases separated the two germline ends. Germline loops: CDR1 LNHDA, CDR2 SQIVND (reference sequence). The CDR3 bases are TGTGCCAGTTCTCACAGAGAATACTTTAACACTGAAGCTTTCTTT. Translated: CASSHREYFNTEAFF. The full variable domain, in which reference TRBV19 and TRBJ1-1 provide the parts outside the CDR3, is DGGITQSPKYLFRKEGQNVTLSCEQNLNHDAMYWYRQDPGQGLRLIYYSQIVNDFQKGDIAEGYSVSREKKESFPLTVTSAQKNPTAFYLCASSHREYFNTEAFFGQGTRLTVV.

The chain combines TRBV6-1 with TRBJ1-4, with 8 bases lining up with TRBD1. The V and J ends lost 5 bases and 7 bases, in that order; junction bases with no gene match: 3. The CDR3 extends over 13 amino acids. Germline V gene sequence: CDR1 MNHNS, CDR2 SASEGT. CDR3 in DNA: TGTGCCAGCAGTTATGACAGGGGTGAAAAACTGTTTTTT. Protein sequence: CASSYDRGEKLFF.

The genes are TRBV18 and TRBJ1-3; possible D gene TRBD1, 5 bases. The CDR3 spans 15 residues. V lost 2 bases, J lost 4 bases, and 12 bases lay in between. Germline V CDR1 and CDR2: KGHSH, LQKENI. The CDR3 coding sequence is TGTGCCAGCTCACCATCCCAGGGTTCCGGAAACACCATATATTTT. It translates to CASSPSQGSGNTIYF.

This clone was recorded only once. The V gene is TRBV5-6, the J gene TRBJ2-1; 12 bases are a match to TRBD1. Germline CDR1 reads SGHDT; CDR2 reads YYEEEE. This CDR3 has 17 amino acids. Trimming took 0 bases from V and 8 from J; bases not matched to a gene: 9. CDR3 in DNA: TGTGCCAGCAGCTTGGTTCCGGGACAGGGGGCCGCGGATGAGCAGTTCTTC. It translates to CASSLVPGQGAADEQFF.

The chain recombines TRBV29-1 with TRBJ2-4, with 8 positions matching TRBD1. V shed 6 bases, J shed 8 bases, and the junction held 3 bases outside the gene matches. Germline values: CDR1 SQVTM, CDR2 ANQGSEA. CDR3 length equals 11 residues. The CDR3 is CSVATGDIQYF. The CDR3 DNA is TGCAGCGTCGCGACAGGGGACATTCAGTACTTC.

The chain joins TRBV29-1 to TRBJ2-1; 8 nucleotides match TRBD2. The CDR3 totals 14 residues. Germline-derived CDR1 and CDR2 are SQVTM and ANQGSEA. J gave up 7 bases and V 0 bases, and 5 bases lay outside the gene matches. The CDR3 DNA is TGCAGCGTTGAAGATAAGCGGGGGAGTAATGAGCAGTTCTTC. Protein product: CSVEDKRGSNEQFF.

This clone was seen only once. The rearrangement links TRBV19 to TRBJ2-7; 14 bases line up with TRBD2. Looked up from germline, CDR1 is LNHDA and CDR2 is SQIVND (reference sequence). This CDR3 is built from 17 residues. With V trimmed by 5 bases and J by 4 bases, 10 bases remained unmatched. Here the CDR3 reads CASSLTGTSGRGYEQYF. The CDR3 bases are TGTGCCAGTAGTTTAACCGGGACTAGCGGGAGAGGTTACGAGCAGTACTTC.

V is TRBV27 and J is TRBJ2-3; D not certain. V lost 8 bases, J lost 6 bases, and 18 bases lay in between. Germline CDR1 MNHEY, CDR2 SMNVEV (reference sequence). The CDR3 totals 14 residues. The CDR3 coding sequence is TGTGCCAGCTTTGCCGCCGAGGTTCGGGATACGCAGTATTTT. As protein: CASFAAEVRDTQYF.

The V call is TRBV5-6, the J call TRBJ2-7; the match to TRBD1 covers 8 bases. Germline lookup yields CDR1 SGHDT and CDR2 YYEEEE. The CDR3 covers 14 residues. V was pared by 4 bases and J by 1 base, with 4 bases of the junction left unmatched. The CDR3 here is CASSGDRGSYEQYF. CDR3 nucleotides: TGTGCCAGCAGCGGAGACAGGGGATCCTACGAGCAGTACTTC.

The chain is built from TRBV28 and TRBJ2-6; tentative D call: TRBD1 (6 bases). The CDR3 contains 16 residues. Trimming left V 4 bases short and J 0 bases short, with 10 bases between. CDR1 and CDR2 (germline): MDHEN, SYDVKM. In nucleotides, the CDR3 is TGTGCCAGCAGTTCTCAGGGGATCTCTGGGGCCAACGTCCTGACTTTC. This sequence encodes CASSSQGISGANVLTF.

The gene calls are TRBV11-2 and TRBJ2-7, with 10 bases aligning to TRBD1. The CDR3 is 15 amino acids. The V gene end was trimmed by 2 bases and the J gene end by 7 bases; junction bases not matched to a gene: 8. Germline CDR1 reads SGHAT; CDR2 reads FQNNGV. The CDR3 coding sequence is TGTGCCAGCAGCTTAAGCGGGACAGGGGTGTGGGAGCAGTACTTC. Translating it yields CASSLSGTGVWEQYF.

This clone was seen more than once but under ten times. The rearrangement uses TRBV27 and TRBJ2-3; tentative D call: TRBD1 (7 bases). V was pared by 6 bases and J by 1 base, with 14 bases between. Germline lookup yields CDR1 MNHEY and CDR2 SMNVEV (reference sequence). This CDR3 contains 15 residues. As DNA, the CDR3 is TGTGCCAGCAGCCCCGACAGGGAGGGCACAGATACGCAGTATTTT. This codes for CASSPDREGTDTQYF.

Only a few counts were recorded for this clone. The V and J genes are TRBV7-2 and TRBJ2-3, with D perhaps matching TRBD2 (5 bases). Germline V lookup: CDR1 SGHTA, CDR2 FQGNSA. This CDR3 region has 16 residues. Trimming pared 5 bases from V and 0 bases from J, leaving 15 bases between. CDR3: CASSRPTTPSTDTQYF. CDR3 DNA sequence: TGTGCCAGCAGCCGTCCGACTACCCCCAGCACAGATACGCAGTATTTT. Based on the CDR3 plus reference TRBV7-2 and TRBJ2-3, the full variable domain is GAGVSQSPSNKVTEKGKDVELRCDPISGHTALYWYRQSLGQGLEFLIYFQGNSAPDKSGLPSDRFSAERTGGSVSTLTIQRTQQEDSAVYLCASSRPTTPSTDTQYFGPGTRLTVL.